The 27 T cell receptor beta chains given below trace back to one sample, sequenced in a study of T cells after yellow fever vaccination. TCRdb fed the 5' RACE reads into MiXCR, producing one record per CDR3 protein. Here the sample spans around 310,000 distinct CDR3 sequences, about 4.5% being singletons. The sequencing here drew on PBMCs, taken 15 days after the yellow fever booster vaccination. These receptors all stem from a man in his late teens or twenties who received the YFV17D yellow fever vaccine.

This clonotype was observed at least ten times. The chain uses TRBV7-2 and TRBJ2-1; no clear D gene. This CDR3 has 14 residues. Germline-derived CDR1 and CDR2 are SGHTA and FQGNSA. Trimming removed 4 bases from V and 0 bases from J, with 7 bases in between. CDR3 protein: CASSSPGSYNEQFF. The CDR3 bases are TGTGCCAGCAGCTCCCCAGGCTCCTACAATGAGCAGTTCTTC.

This clonotype was recorded at least ten times. J is TRBJ2-5 and V is TRBV11-2; D gene uncertain. Trimming left V 3 bases short and J 6 bases short, with 14 bases between. This CDR3 spans 14 amino acids. The germline CDR1 and CDR2 sequences are SGHAT and FQNNGV. This CDR3 is CASSLSTGWQTQYF. The CDR3 bases are TGTGCCAGCAGCTTGAGTACTGGGTGGCAGACCCAGTACTTC.

Ten or more counts support this clonotype. This chain links TRBV7-2 with TRBJ2-5; 7 positions agree with TRBD2. The V gene's germline CDR1 is SGHTA and CDR2 FQGNSA. Trimming at V came to 1 base and at J to 4 bases, leaving 6 bases not matched to a gene. The CDR3 has 15 residues. CDR3 DNA: TGTGCCAGCAGCTTAGAGGCTTGGGAGGGAGAGACCCAGTACTTC. Its translation: CASSLEAWEGETQYF.

V gene TRBV12-3 or TRBV12-4 combines with J gene TRBJ2-7, with 8 bases lining up with TRBD1. V lost 4 bases to trimming and J lost 7 bases; unmatched junction nucleotides: 9. CDR3 length: 14 residues. This CDR3 is CASSSDRGGSEQYF. CDR3 DNA sequence: TGTGCCAGCAGTTCCGACAGGGGAGGATCAGAGCAGTACTTC.

This clonotype was detected many times. This chain connects TRBV2 to TRBJ2-7; D call uncertain. Germline V CDR1 and CDR2: SNHLY, FYNNEI. With 5 bases removed from V and 6 bases from J, the gap between germline ends came to 14 bases. The CDR3 sequence is 13 residues long. Here the CDR3 reads CASSLIWGGEQYV. In DNA, the CDR3 is TGTGCCAGCAGTTTGATATGGGGTGGCGAGCAGTACGTC.

Only a few counts were recorded for this clonotype. The chain uses TRBV11-2 and TRBJ1-1; D not certain. Germline V gene lookup returns CDR1 SGHAT and CDR2 FQNNGV. V was pared by 5 bases and J by 1 base, with 11 bases between. This CDR3 is built from 14 residues. The CDR3 DNA is TGTGCCAGCAGCCCCACCCCGGAGAACACTGAAGCTTTCTTT. Translated: CASSPTPENTEAFF.

This clonotype was recorded at least ten times. The chain employs TRBV7-3 and TRBJ1-6; D ambiguous. This CDR3 spans 15 amino acids. Trimming removed 0 bases from V and 8 bases from J, with 11 bases in between. Germline loops: CDR1 SGHTA, CDR2 FQGTGA. CDR3 coding DNA: TGTGCCAGCAGCTTAACCCGGGATGAGGATTCACCCCTCCACTTT. The encoded protein is CASSLTRDEDSPLHF.

This clonotype has a count of ten or more. The rearrangement uses TRBV5-6 and TRBJ2-1, with D unclear. The V and J ends lost 1 base and 3 bases respectively, with 11 bases between them. The CDR3 is made up of 15 amino acids. From germline, CDR1 is SGHDT and CDR2 YYEEEE. The CDR3 reads CASSLWDLVYNEQFF. CDR3 DNA: TGTGCCAGCAGCTTGTGGGATTTGGTCTACAATGAGCAGTTCTTC.

In its sample, this clonotype was seen many times. The chain employs TRBV4-1 and TRBJ2-5; 8 bases are shared with TRBD1. Losses at the gene ends were 1 base for V and 2 bases for J; bases not matched to a gene: 12. Germline CDR1 and CDR2: MGHRA and YSYEKL. This CDR3 contains 18 residues. CDR3 sequence (DNA): TGCGCCAGCAGCCAAGGGGGGAGACAGGGGCGAACTCAAGAGACCCAGTACTTC. It codes for CASSQGGRQGRTQETQYF.

This clonotype is deemed medium-sized (0.01 to 0.1%). The chain couples TRBV5-1 to TRBJ2-2, with a weak D call TRBD2 (6 bases). Germline CDR1 SGHRS, CDR2 YFSETQ. The CDR3 extends over 15 amino acids. Trimming took 1 base from V and 5 from J, leaving 12 bases between them. The CDR3 sequence is CASSLLASETGELFF. The CDR3 DNA follows: TGCGCCAGCAGCTTGCTGGCTAGCGAGACCGGGGAGCTGTTTTTT.

This clonotype was picked up many times. V usage is TRBV5-1 and J usage is TRBJ1-6; D unresolved. V was pared by 5 bases and J by 0 bases, with 3 bases between. The CDR3 is 13 residues long. CDR1 SGHRS and CDR2 YFSETQ come from the germline V gene. As DNA, the CDR3 is TGCGCCAGCAGTAGCTCCTATAATTCACCCCTCCACTTT. Residues: CASSSSYNSPLHF.

This clonotype was observed a few times. As DNA, the CDR3 is TGCGCCAGCAGCTCCCTCTTGGGGCGTGACAATGAGCAGTTCTTC. Encoded protein: CASSSLLGRDNEQFF. The gene calls are TRBV5-1 and TRBJ2-1; tentatively, D is TRBD1 (5 bases). The germline V gene has CDR1 SGHRS and CDR2 YFSETQ. The ends were cut back, 3 bases at V and 5 bases at J, with 15 bases in the middle. This CDR3 region has 15 residues.

This clonotype was detected ten times or more. The V and J genes are TRBV7-9 and TRBJ2-3, with TRBD1 matching 9 bases. The CDR3 sequence is 14 residues long. From germline, CDR1 is SEHNR and CDR2 FQNEAQ (reference sequence). Trimming removed 3 bases from V and 6 bases from J; junction bases left unmatched: 4. Here the CDR3 reads CASSFGTGYDTQYF. CDR3 DNA sequence: TGTGCCAGCAGCTTCGGGACAGGGTACGATACGCAGTATTTT.

In this sample, this clonotype turned up a few times. V and J are TRBV7-2 and TRBJ1-2, with 7 bases identical to TRBD1. Trimming at V came to 7 bases and at J to 0 bases, leaving 5 bases not matched to a gene. The germline gives CDR1 SGHTA, CDR2 FQGNSA. This CDR3 comprises 14 residues. The CDR3 loop reads CASKTGDANYGYTF. The DNA for the CDR3 is TGTGCCAGCAAAACAGGGGACGCTAACTATGGCTACACCTTC.

This clonotype was recorded at least ten times. The chain couples TRBV12-3 or TRBV12-4 to TRBJ1-1; unclear D gene. V lost 5 bases to trimming and J lost 1 base, with 17 bases between them. The CDR3 contains 16 residues. The CDR3 DNA reads TGTGCCAGCAGTCCGTTTTGGGTCGTAGAGAACACTGAAGCTTTCTTT. The encoded protein is CASSPFWVVENTEAFF.

There are many counts of this clonotype. The chain employs TRBV7-2 and TRBJ2-7, with D possibly being TRBD2 (5 bases). The V end was cut by 1 base, the J end by 0 bases, with 10 bases between. CDR1 is SGHTA and CDR2 is FQGNSA in the germline V gene. This CDR3 contains 15 residues. The CDR3 loop reads CASSLEPGSSYEQYF. The CDR3 bases are TGTGCCAGCAGCTTAGAGCCGGGAAGCTCCTACGAGCAGTACTTC.

The chain links TRBV11-3 to TRBJ2-3; D might be TRBD1 (6 bases). In germline, CDR1 is SGHNT, CDR2 YENEEA. This CDR3 region has 15 residues. Trimming took 5 bases from V and 6 from J, leaving 18 bases between them. The CDR3 bases are TGTGCCAGCAGCCCAGAGGGACAAGAGGGGGATACGCAGTATTTT. Translated: CASSPEGQEGDTQYF.

This clonotype was counted between two and nine times. The chain is built from TRBV4-1 and TRBJ2-5, with 7 bases aligning to TRBD2. The germline CDR1 and CDR2 sequences are MGHRA and YSYEKL. The CDR3 consists of 14 residues. V lost 5 bases and J lost 2; bases outside the gene matches: 5. The CDR3 DNA sequence: TGCGCCAGCAGCTTTATAGCGGGTCAAGAGACCCAGTACTTC. Amino acids: CASSFIAGQETQYF.

This clonotype was recorded a few times. This chain joins TRBV4-3 and TRBJ2-1; TRBD2 matches 11 bases. The CDR3 runs to 16 residues. J lost 6 bases, V lost 3 bases, and 7 bases had no gene match. Per the germline V gene, CDR1 is LGHNA and CDR2 is YSLEER. CDR3 in DNA: TGCGCCAGCAGCCAGGATAGCGGGGGGGCTCCCAATGAGCAGTTCTTC. It yields the protein CASSQDSGGAPNEQFF.

The chain employs TRBV7-9 and TRBJ2-3; unclear D gene. Trimming removed 0 bases from V and 0 bases from J, with 13 bases in between. Germline V CDR1 and CDR2: SEHNR, FQNEAQ (reference sequence). This CDR3 is 17 amino acids long. The CDR3 here is CASSLARGYTSTDTQYF. The CDR3, as DNA: TGTGCCAGCAGCTTAGCCCGAGGCTATACTAGCACAGATACGCAGTATTTT.

In its sample, this clonotype was seen a few times. The rearrangement joins TRBV28 to TRBJ2-4; D not resolved. Trimming took off 2 bases at V and 0 bases at J, with 11 bases between the two ends. This CDR3 has 16 amino acids. CDR1 and CDR2 (germline): MDHEN, SYDVKM. CDR3 coding DNA: TGTGCCAGCAGTTTACTTAATCCAATAGCCAAAAACATTCAGTACTTC. It encodes CASSLLNPIAKNIQYF.

This clonotype was counted between two and nine times. The chain joins TRBV5-1 to TRBJ2-7; D possibly matches TRBD1 or TRBD2 (5 bases each). CDR1 and CDR2 from the germline V gene are SGHRS and YFSETQ. CDR3 length: 15 amino acids. With 0 bases removed from V and 2 bases from J, the gap between germline ends came to 12 bases. CDR3 nucleotide sequence: TGCGCCAGCAGCTTGGCCCAGGGAGCTACCTACGAGCAGTACTTC. This encodes CASSLAQGATYEQYF. The variable domain in full, completed from reference TRBV5-1 and TRBJ2-7, reads KAGVTQTPRYLIKTRGQQVTLSCSPISGHRSVSWYQQTPGQGLQFLFEYFSETQRNKGNFPGRFSGRQFSNSRSEMNVSTLELGDSALYLCASSLAQGATYEQYFGPGTRLTVT.

This clonotype showed up just a few times. The J gene is TRBJ2-3, the V gene TRBV7-3, with 10 bases aligning to TRBD2. Per the germline V gene, CDR1 is SGHTA and CDR2 is FQGTGA. Germline trimming cut 3 bases from V and 0 bases from J; bases unmatched to any gene: 3. The CDR3 spans 16 residues. CDR3 amino acids: CASSLGLASSTDTQYF. CDR3 DNA sequence: TGTGCCAGCAGCTTGGGACTAGCGTCTAGCACAGATACGCAGTATTTT.

This clonotype was seen at least ten times. The V and J genes are TRBV7-9 and TRBJ2-3; perhaps TRBD1 as D (6 bases). This CDR3 comprises 15 residues. Trimming took 5 bases from V and 0 from J, leaving 12 bases between them. Germline lookup yields CDR1 SEHNR and CDR2 FQNEAQ (reference sequence). CDR3 in DNA: TGTGCCAGCAGCCTACCGGGACACAGCACAGATACGCAGTATTTT. This translates into CASSLPGHSTDTQYF.

This clonotype was counted a few times. The rearrangement links TRBV4-3 to TRBJ1-2, with a tentative D call TRBD1 (5 bases). V was shortened by 7 bases and J by 4 bases, with 16 bases between the two germline ends. There are 14 residues in the CDR3. The germline V gene encodes CDR1 LGHNA and CDR2 YSLEER. The CDR3 DNA sequence: TGCGCCAGCACGCTCGAGCGAGGGACCTATGGCTACACCTTC. It encodes CASTLERGTYGYTF.

This clonotype has at least ten counts. The chain links TRBV5-5 to TRBJ1-2; no clear D. The V end lost 5 bases, the J end lost 8 bases, and 16 bases lay between the germline ends. The CDR3 runs to 13 residues. Germline loops: CDR1 SGHKS, CDR2 YYEKEE (reference sequence). The CDR3 here is CASRQLTTGGYTF. CDR3 bases: TGTGCCAGCAGACAGTTAACAACGGGAGGCTACACCTTC.

This clonotype was recorded many times. The V and J genes are TRBV20-1 and TRBJ2-1, with D perhaps TRBD2 (5 bases). V dropped 4 bases and J dropped 5 bases, with 9 bases sitting between them. The CDR3 totals 12 residues. Germline V gene data show CDR1 as DFQATT and CDR2 as SNEGSKA (reference sequence). CDR3 sequence: CSATGNHNEQFF. The CDR3 DNA sequence: TGCAGTGCTACCGGGAACCACAATGAGCAGTTCTTC.